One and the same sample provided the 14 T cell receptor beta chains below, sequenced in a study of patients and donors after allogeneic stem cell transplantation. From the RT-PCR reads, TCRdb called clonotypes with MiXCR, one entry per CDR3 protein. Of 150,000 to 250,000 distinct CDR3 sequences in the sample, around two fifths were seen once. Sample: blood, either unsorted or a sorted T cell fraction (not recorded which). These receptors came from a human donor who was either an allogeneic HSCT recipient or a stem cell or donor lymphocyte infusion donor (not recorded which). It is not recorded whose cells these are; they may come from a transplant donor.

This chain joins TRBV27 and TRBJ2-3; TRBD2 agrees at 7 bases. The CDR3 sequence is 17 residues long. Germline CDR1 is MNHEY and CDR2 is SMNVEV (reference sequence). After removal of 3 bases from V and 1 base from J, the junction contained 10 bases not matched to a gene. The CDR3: CASSFEGGPGGTDTQYF. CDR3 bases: TGTGCCAGCAGTTTTGAGGGAGGGCCGGGAGGCACAGATACGCAGTATTTT.

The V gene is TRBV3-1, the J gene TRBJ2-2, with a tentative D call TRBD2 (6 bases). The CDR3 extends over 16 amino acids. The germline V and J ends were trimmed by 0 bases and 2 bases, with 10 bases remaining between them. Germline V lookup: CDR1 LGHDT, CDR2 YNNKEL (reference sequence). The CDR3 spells CASSQDWGVNTGELFF. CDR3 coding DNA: TGTGCCAGCAGCCAAGATTGGGGGGTAAACACCGGGGAGCTGTTTTTT.

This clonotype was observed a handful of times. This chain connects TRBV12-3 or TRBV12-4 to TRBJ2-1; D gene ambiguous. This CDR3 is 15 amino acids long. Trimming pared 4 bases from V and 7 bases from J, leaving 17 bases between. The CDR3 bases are TGTGCCAGCAGTTCGTCGGCCAACGTAGATAATGAGCAGTTCTTC. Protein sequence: CASSSSANVDNEQFF.

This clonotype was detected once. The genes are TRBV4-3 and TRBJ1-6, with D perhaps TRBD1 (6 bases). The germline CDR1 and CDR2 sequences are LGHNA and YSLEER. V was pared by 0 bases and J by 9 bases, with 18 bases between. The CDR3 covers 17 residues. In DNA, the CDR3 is TGCGCCAGCAGCCAAGACGGGGGTGCAGGGGTTGGTTCACCCCTCCACTTT. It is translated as CASSQDGGAGVGSPLHF.

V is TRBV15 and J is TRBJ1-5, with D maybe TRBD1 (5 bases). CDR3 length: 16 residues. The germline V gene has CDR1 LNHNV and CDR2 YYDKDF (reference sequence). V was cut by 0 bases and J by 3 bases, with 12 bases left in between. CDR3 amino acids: CATSRDPGRDNQPQHF. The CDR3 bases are TGTGCCACCAGCAGAGATCCAGGGCGCGACAATCAGCCCCAGCATTTT. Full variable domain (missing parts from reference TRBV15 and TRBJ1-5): DAMVIQNPRYQVTQFGKPVTLSCSQTLNHNVMYWYQQKSSQAPKLLFHYYDKDFNNEADTPDNFQSRRPNTSFCFLDIRSPGLGDTAMYLCATSRDPGRDNQPQHFGDGTRLSIL.

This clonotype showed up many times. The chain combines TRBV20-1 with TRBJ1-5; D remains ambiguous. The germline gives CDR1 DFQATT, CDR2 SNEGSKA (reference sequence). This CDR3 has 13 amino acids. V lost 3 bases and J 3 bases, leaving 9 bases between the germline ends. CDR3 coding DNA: TGCAGTGCTAGTCCCGACAACAATCAGCCCCAGCATTTT. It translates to CSASPDNNQPQHF.

The CDR3 DNA follows: TGTGCCAGCAGCGTAGGCTCGGCCTACACCTTC. Translated, it gives CASSVGSAYTF. V and J are TRBV9 and TRBJ1-2; D is unclear. CDR3 size: 11 residues. Germline lookup yields CDR1 SGDLS and CDR2 YYNGEE. The V gene lost 0 bases and the J gene lost 10 bases, with 7 bases spanning the gap.

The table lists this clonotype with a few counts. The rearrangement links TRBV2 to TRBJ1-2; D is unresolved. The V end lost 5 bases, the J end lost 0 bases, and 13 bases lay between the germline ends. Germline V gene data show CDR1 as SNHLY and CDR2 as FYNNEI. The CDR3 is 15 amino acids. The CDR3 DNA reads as TGTGCCAGCAGTTTTGCGGGAGTCACTAACTATGGCTACACCTTC. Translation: CASSFAGVTNYGYTF.

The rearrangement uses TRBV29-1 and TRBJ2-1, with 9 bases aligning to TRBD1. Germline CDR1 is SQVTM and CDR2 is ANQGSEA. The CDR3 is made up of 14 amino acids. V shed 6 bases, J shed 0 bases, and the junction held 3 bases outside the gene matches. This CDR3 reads CSVGTGNSYNEQFF. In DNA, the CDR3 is TGCAGCGTCGGGACAGGGAACTCCTACAATGAGCAGTTCTTC.

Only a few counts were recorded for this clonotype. The CDR3 nucleotides are TGTGCCAGCATCCTAGATCCCGGGGAGCTGTTTTTT. As protein: CASILDPGELFF. The chain links TRBV12-3 or TRBV12-4 to TRBJ2-2; D call uncertain. V gave up 7 bases and J gave up 6 bases, with 9 bases separating them. The CDR3 spans 12 residues.

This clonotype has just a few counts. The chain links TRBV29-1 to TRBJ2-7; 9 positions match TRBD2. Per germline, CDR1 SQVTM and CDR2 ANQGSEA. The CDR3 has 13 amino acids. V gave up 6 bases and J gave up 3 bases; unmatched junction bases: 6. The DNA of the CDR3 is TGCAGCGTCGTCCTAGCGGGATTCTACGAGCAGTACTTC. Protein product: CSVVLAGFYEQYF.

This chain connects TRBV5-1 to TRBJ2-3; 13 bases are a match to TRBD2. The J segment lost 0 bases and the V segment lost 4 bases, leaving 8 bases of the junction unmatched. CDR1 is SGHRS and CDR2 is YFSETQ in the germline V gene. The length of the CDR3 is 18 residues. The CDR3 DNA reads TGCGCCAGCAGCCAGCGACTAGCGGGAGGTCCTAGCACAGATACGCAGTATTTT. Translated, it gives CASSQRLAGGPSTDTQYF.

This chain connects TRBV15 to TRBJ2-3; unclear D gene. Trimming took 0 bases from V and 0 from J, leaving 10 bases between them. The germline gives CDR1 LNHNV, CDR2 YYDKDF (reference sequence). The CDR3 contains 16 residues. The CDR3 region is CATSRDRRTSTDTQYF. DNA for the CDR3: TGTGCCACCAGCAGAGATCGGCGAACTAGCACAGATACGCAGTATTTT.

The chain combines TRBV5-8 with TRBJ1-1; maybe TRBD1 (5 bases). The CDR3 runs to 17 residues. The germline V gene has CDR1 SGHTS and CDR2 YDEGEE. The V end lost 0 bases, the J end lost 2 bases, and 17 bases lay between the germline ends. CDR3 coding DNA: TGTGCCAGCAGCTTGGGGATCGGGGCGCCCGGTAACACTGAAGCTTTCTTT. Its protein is CASSLGIGAPGNTEAFF.